This T cell receptor (beta chain) emerged from a study of blood T cell repertoires in COVID-19. Study context: T cells, B-cell-depleted T cells, or PBMCs provided the cDNA or gDNA that served as material.

As handled by the study authors: Amplification of reference gene primers was used by the study to estimate nucleated cell counts. Sequenced by immunoSEQ multiplex PCR; TCRdb stores in-frame clones only, minus some. That table is the source of V, J and clone size, and D and trimming were worked out from the DNA. The data contain 280,000 or so clones, approximately 89% of them seen just once; the ten biggest clones take up 12%. About this clone itself: The same CDR3 is also encoded by other DNA sequences in this sample.

Germline V lookup: CDR1 KGHDR, CDR2 SFDVKD. The V end lost 7 bases, the J end lost 0 bases, and 15 bases lay between the germline ends. The CDR3 runs to 16 residues. What was sequenced was peripheral blood. The receptor was isolated from a woman in her fifties or sixties with acute or convalescent COVID-19. This sequence joins TRBV24-1 and TRBJ1-5; maybe TRBD1 (6 bases). CDR3 in DNA: TGTGCCACCAGCGGAAAACAGGGTTATAGCAATCAGCCCCAGCATTTT. Protein product: CATSGKQGYSNQPQHF.